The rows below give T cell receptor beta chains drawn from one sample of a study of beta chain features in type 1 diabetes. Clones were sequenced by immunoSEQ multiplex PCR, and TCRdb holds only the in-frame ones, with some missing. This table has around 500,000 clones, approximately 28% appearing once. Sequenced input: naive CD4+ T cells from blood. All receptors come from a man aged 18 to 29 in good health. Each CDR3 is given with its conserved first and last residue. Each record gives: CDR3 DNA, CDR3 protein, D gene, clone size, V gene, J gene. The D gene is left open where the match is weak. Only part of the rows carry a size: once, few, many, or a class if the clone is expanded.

DNA: TGTGCCAGCAGCTTGACAGCGAACACTGAAGCTTTCTTT
CDR3: CASSLTANTEAFF
D: -
size: few
V: TRBV7-2
J: TRBJ1-1

DNA: TGTGCCAGCAGTGAAGGAGTGAACACTGAAGCTTTCTTT
CDR3: CASSEGVNTEAFF
D: -
size: -
V: TRBV2
J: TRBJ1-1

DNA: TGTGCCTGGAGTGGAGAAAGGACGAGAACCAAAAACATTCAGTACTTC
CDR3: CAWSGERTRTKNIQYF
D: -
size: -
V: TRBV30
J: TRBJ2-4

DNA: TGCGCCAGCAGCTTGGAACGGCGGACCTACAATGAGCAGTTCTTC
CDR3: CASSLERRTYNEQFF
D: -
size: few
V: TRBV5-1
J: TRBJ2-1

DNA: TGTGCCAGCCTTAGGGACAAAGGCTACAATGAGCAGTTCTTC
CDR3: CASLRDKGYNEQFF
D: -
size: few
V: TRBV7-2
J: TRBJ2-1

DNA: TGTGCCAGCAGCGTAGGTATCTCTTTCACCTTC
CDR3: CASSVGISFTF
D: -
size: -
V: TRBV9
J: TRBJ1-2

DNA: TGTGCCAGCAGCTCCACTGGGGATACGCAGTATTTT
CDR3: CASSSTGDTQYF
D: -
size: -
V: TRBV7-2
J: TRBJ2-3

DNA: TGCGCCAGCAGCCCCGGGACACCCTACAATGAGCAGTTCTTC
CDR3: CASSPGTPYNEQFF
D: -
size: -
V: TRBV5-1
J: TRBJ2-1

DNA: TGTGCCAGCAGTAAAGTCCTATGGGACACTGAAGCTTTCTTT
CDR3: CASSKVLWDTEAFF
D: -
size: few
V: TRBV27
J: TRBJ1-1

DNA: TGTGCCAGCAGTGGGACGGCTCCCTACGAGCAGTACTTC
CDR3: CASSGTAPYEQYF
D: -
size: -
V: TRBV28
J: TRBJ2-7

DNA: TGTGCCAGCAGCTTAGCGCTTGAAAAACTGTTTTTT
CDR3: CASSLALEKLFF
D: -
size: -
V: TRBV7-8
J: TRBJ1-4

DNA: TGTGCCAGCTCACCACCGGACTGGACAGGGGTACCGCCCCAGCATTTT
CDR3: CASSPPDWTGVPPQHF
D: TRBD1
size: -
V: TRBV18
J: TRBJ1-5

DNA: TGTGCCTGGAGTCCTACCCGGACAGCTTCTGGCTCCTACGAGCAGTACTTC
CDR3: CAWSPTRTASGSYEQYF
D: -
size: few
V: TRBV30
J: TRBJ2-7

DNA: TGTGCCAGCAGCCCAACGGGACAGATCTACGAGCAGTACTTC
CDR3: CASSPTGQIYEQYF
D: TRBD1
size: -
V: TRBV28
J: TRBJ2-7

DNA: TGTGCCAGCAGTCCACGGACACCTAGCACAGATACGCAGTATTTT
CDR3: CASSPRTPSTDTQYF
D: -
size: -
V: TRBV28
J: TRBJ2-3

DNA: TGTGCCATCAGTACGAGGGACACCGGGGAGCTGTTTTTT
CDR3: CAISTRDTGELFF
D: -
size: -
V: TRBV10-3
J: TRBJ2-2

DNA: TGTGCCAGCAGACCCCACGAGGCAGATACGCAGTATTTT
CDR3: CASRPHEADTQYF
D: -
size: few
V: TRBV28
J: TRBJ2-3

DNA: TGTGCCATCCTTGGGACAGTATCCTACGAGCAGTACTTC
CDR3: CAILGTVSYEQYF
D: TRBD1
size: -
V: TRBV10-3
J: TRBJ2-7

DNA: TGCGCCAGCAGCTTGGGAGAGCGTGACGAGCAGTACTTC
CDR3: CASSLGERDEQYF
D: -
size: -
V: TRBV5-1
J: TRBJ2-7

DNA: TGCGCCAGCATGCGGGACACCCAACCTTCAGGAAAACTGTTTTTT
CDR3: CASMRDTQPSGKLFF
D: -
size: -
V: TRBV5-1
J: TRBJ1-4

DNA: TGTGCCAGCAGTTTGCCCCCGGCATCTAGGGGGAAGCAGTTCTTC
CDR3: CASSLPPASRGKQFF
D: -
size: -
V: TRBV28
J: TRBJ2-1

DNA: TGCAGCGTTGGGCACAATGAGCAGTTCTTC
CDR3: CSVGHNEQFF
D: -
size: -
V: TRBV29-1
J: TRBJ2-1

DNA: TGCAGCGTGTGGGACAGGGGGTACGAGCAGTACTTC
CDR3: CSVWDRGYEQYF
D: TRBD1
size: -
V: TRBV29-1
J: TRBJ2-7

DNA: TGTGCCAGCAGTAGCTCGGGACGGATGATCTACGAGCAGTACTTC
CDR3: CASSSSGRMIYEQYF
D: -
size: -
V: TRBV6-6
J: TRBJ2-7

DNA: TGTGCCTGGAGGGTAGGGGACAGATACTATGGCTACACCTTC
CDR3: CAWRVGDRYYGYTF
D: TRBD1
size: few
V: TRBV30
J: TRBJ1-2

DNA: TGTGCCAGCTCCCCCCCCGAGACCTACGAGCAGTACTTC
CDR3: CASSPPETYEQYF
D: -
size: -
V: TRBV28
J: TRBJ2-7

DNA: TGTGCCAGCAGCGTAATCGGTAACACAGATACGCAGTATTTT
CDR3: CASSVIGNTDTQYF
D: -
size: -
V: TRBV9
J: TRBJ2-3

DNA: TGTGCCAGCGAGGATTACAGGTCGGGCTCCTACGAGCAGTACTTC
CDR3: CASEDYRSGSYEQYF
D: -
size: -
V: TRBV25-1
J: TRBJ2-7

DNA: TGTGCCAGCAGCTTAATCAAGGGAGTGTACAATGAGCAGTTCTTC
CDR3: CASSLIKGVYNEQFF
D: -
size: -
V: TRBV11-2
J: TRBJ2-1

DNA: TGTGCCTGGACCGGTCGCACTTTGAACGGTGGCTACACCTTC
CDR3: CAWTGRTLNGGYTF
D: -
size: few
V: TRBV30
J: TRBJ1-2

DNA: TGTGCCATCAGTGGTACCGGGACTAGTGGGTCGCAGTTCTTC
CDR3: CAISGTGTSGSQFF
D: TRBD2
size: -
V: TRBV10-3
J: TRBJ2-1

DNA: TGTGCCAGCAGCTTAGTCCGAGAGACCCAGTACTTC
CDR3: CASSLVRETQYF
D: -
size: -
V: TRBV7-2
J: TRBJ2-5

DNA: TGTGCCATCAGTGGACTAGCGGGAGAGGGCAATGAGCAGTTCTTC
CDR3: CAISGLAGEGNEQFF
D: TRBD2
size: -
V: TRBV10-3
J: TRBJ2-1

DNA: TGCGCCAGCAGCCTTAGCGGGAGAACCGGGGAGCTGTTTTTT
CDR3: CASSLSGRTGELFF
D: TRBD2
size: -
V: TRBV4-3
J: TRBJ2-2

DNA: TGTGCCTGGAGTGTAGAGATCTGGGCAGGGGAAACTGAAGCTTTCTTT
CDR3: CAWSVEIWAGETEAFF
D: -
size: few
V: TRBV30
J: TRBJ1-1

DNA: TGCGCCAGCAGCCAAGTGGCGGGAGGGGGAACAGATACGCAGTATTTT
CDR3: CASSQVAGGGTDTQYF
D: TRBD2
size: -
V: TRBV4-1
J: TRBJ2-3

DNA: TGCAGCGTGTGGGACAGTACCTACGAGCAGTACTTC
CDR3: CSVWDSTYEQYF
D: TRBD1
size: few
V: TRBV29-1
J: TRBJ2-7

DNA: TGTGCCAGCAGTGCTCCGGGGTCGACCCAAGAGCAGTACTTC
CDR3: CASSAPGSTQEQYF
D: -
size: once
V: TRBV25-1
J: TRBJ2-5

DNA: TGTGCCTCTACAGGGGGCCTCGGAAAAGATACGCAGTATTTT
CDR3: CASTGGLGKDTQYF
D: TRBD1
size: few
V: TRBV10-3
J: TRBJ2-3

DNA: TGTGCCTGGAGTGTATTCAACGAGCAGTACTTC
CDR3: CAWSVFNEQYF
D: -
size: -
V: TRBV30
J: TRBJ2-7

DNA: TGTGCCAGCAGTTACGGCGGGAGGTGGTACGAGCAGTACTTC
CDR3: CASSYGGRWYEQYF
D: TRBD2
size: -
V: TRBV6-5
J: TRBJ2-7

DNA: TGTGCTAGTGGTTTGGCCTCCGGGACAGGGGTTCTTGGCTACACCTTC
CDR3: CASGLASGTGVLGYTF
D: TRBD1
size: -
V: TRBV12-5
J: TRBJ1-2

DNA: TGTGCCAGCAGCTCGGGACTAGTGTCCTACAATGAGCAGTTCTTC
CDR3: CASSSGLVSYNEQFF
D: TRBD2
size: -
V: TRBV11-2
J: TRBJ2-1

DNA: TGCAGCGTTGAAGGTCGGCTAGCGGGAGTTCGCGAGCAGTACTTC
CDR3: CSVEGRLAGVREQYF
D: TRBD2
size: few
V: TRBV29-1
J: TRBJ2-7

DNA: TGTGCCAGCAGTTACCAGGGGGCCTACGAGCAGTACTTC
CDR3: CASSYQGAYEQYF
D: TRBD1
size: once
V: TRBV27
J: TRBJ2-7

DNA: TGTGCCAGCAGTGATCCGTCCCTGTCCGGGAACACTGAAGCTTTCTTT
CDR3: CASSDPSLSGNTEAFF
D: -
size: once
V: TRBV25-1
J: TRBJ1-1